This entry lists 31 T cell receptor beta chains sequenced from one sample in a study of T cells in Graves' hyperthyroidism and ophthalmopathy. Using RNA transcripts as the source, TCR beta CDR3 regions were amplified. Carried out on the TCR CDR3, a first-round RT-PCR used the HTBI primer set. Each CDR3 protein gets one entry after TCRdb re-called the multiplex PCR reads with MiXCR. The repertoire has some 510,000 distinct CDR3 sequences, 20% to 25% of them found once; the top ten carry about 25%. The specimen sequenced was blood. These receptors all come from a man between 18 and 35 years old with Graves' hyperthyroidism.

In this sample, this clonotype turned up a few times. This rearrangement joins TRBV28 to TRBJ2-7; 7 bases are shared with TRBD2. The CDR3 loop spans 16 amino acids. J was trimmed by 4 bases and V by 6 bases; bases with no gene match: 15. Germline loops: CDR1 MDHEN, CDR2 SYDVKM. CDR3 DNA sequence: TGTGCCAGCAGCCCCGGGGCCTACGGGACTATTTACGAGCAGTACTTC. Its translation: CASSPGAYGTIYEQYF.

This clonotype was counted many times. The chain links TRBV6-2 or TRBV6-3 to TRBJ2-2, with D perhaps TRBD2 (5 bases). The germline V gene encodes CDR1 MNHEY and CDR2 SVGEGT. The V end was cut by 0 bases, the J end by 8 bases, with 7 bases between. The CDR3 covers 13 residues. The CDR3 nucleotides are TGTGCCAGCAGTTACTCAAGCGGTGGGGAGCTGTTTTTT. This encodes CASSYSSGGELFF.

This clonotype was recorded at least ten times. J is TRBJ1-2 and V is TRBV30; D unclear. CDR1 and CDR2 from the germline V gene are GTSNPN and SVGIG (reference sequence). The CDR3 sequence is 14 residues long. V lost 3 bases, J lost 5 bases, and 16 bases lay in between. CDR3 in DNA: TGTGCCTGGAGAAGAGGCGGAACGGGGTATGGCTACACCTTC. It specifies CAWRRGGTGYGYTF.

This clonotype was counted ten times or more. The chain recombines TRBV2 with TRBJ2-5, with D unclear. From germline, CDR1 is SNHLY and CDR2 FYNNEI. V was trimmed by 7 bases and J by 5 bases, leaving 14 bases between them. There are 13 residues in the CDR3. The CDR3 bases are TGTGCCAGCAACGGTCCAGTTTGGGAGACCCAGTACTTC. Translating it yields CASNGPVWETQYF.

In its sample, this clonotype was seen many times. The genes are TRBV6-5 and TRBJ2-6, with TRBD1 as a possible D gene (6 bases). V gave up 2 bases and J gave up 3 bases, with 8 bases separating them. The CDR3 loop spans 15 amino acids. Germline V lookup: CDR1 MNHEY, CDR2 SVGAGI. For the CDR3, the DNA is TGTGCCAGCAGTTACGGGGGCGGTGGGGCCAACGTCCTGACTTTC. This gives the protein CASSYGGGGANVLTF.

In its sample, this clonotype was seen many times. The rearrangement uses TRBV13 and TRBJ2-7; D is perhaps TRBD2 (6 bases). The germline V gene has CDR1 PRHDT and CDR2 FYEKMQ (reference sequence). The V gene lost 3 bases and the J gene lost 0 bases, with 12 bases spanning the gap. This CDR3 has 15 amino acids. The CDR3 region has the DNA TGTGCCAGCAGCTTCGGGGGAACAAACTCCTACGAGCAGTACTTC. Translation: CASSFGGTNSYEQYF.

This clonotype was observed at least ten times. The V gene is TRBV2, the J gene TRBJ1-2; no firm D call. V dropped 1 base and J dropped 3 bases, with 9 bases sitting between them. Looked up from germline, CDR1 is SNHLY and CDR2 is FYNNEI. The CDR3 extends over 14 amino acids. This CDR3 is CASSEGAVYYGYTF. The CDR3, as DNA: TGTGCCAGCAGTGAAGGGGCAGTTTACTATGGCTACACCTTC.

In this sample, this clonotype turned up many times. The V call is TRBV11-1, the J call TRBJ1-2, with a tentative D call TRBD1 (5 bases). Germline CDR1 SGHAT, CDR2 FQDESV (reference sequence). CDR3 size: 16 residues. V was shortened by 5 bases and J by 0 bases, with 16 bases between the two germline ends. The CDR3 region is CASSKVDSSTNYGYTF. DNA for the CDR3: TGTGCCAGCAGCAAGGTCGACAGTTCCACTAACTATGGCTACACCTTC.

CDR3: CAWSVSSSGDTQYF. CDR3 in DNA: TGTGCCTGGAGTGTGTCTAGCTCCGGGGATACCCAGTACTTC. V is TRBV30 and J is TRBJ2-5, with a tentative D call TRBD2 (5 bases). Trimming left V 0 bases short and J 8 bases short, with 16 bases between. The CDR3 is made up of 14 amino acids. Germline assignment: CDR1 GTSNPN and CDR2 SVGIG (reference sequence).

V gene TRBV5-1 combines with J gene TRBJ1-1, with D unresolved. V gave up 4 bases and J gave up 4 bases, with 14 bases separating them. CDR1 SGHRS and CDR2 YFSETQ come from the germline V gene. The CDR3 runs to 14 residues. The CDR3 loop reads CASSQWEGGTEAFF. The CDR3, as DNA: TGCGCCAGCAGCCAGTGGGAGGGCGGCACTGAAGCTTTCTTT.

This clonotype was detected ten times or more. This chain connects TRBV6-1 to TRBJ2-2; 7 bases agree with TRBD1. There are 14 residues in the CDR3. The V segment lost 7 bases and the J segment 6 bases; nucleotides outside the gene matches: 8. Per the germline V gene, CDR1 is MNHNS and CDR2 is SASEGT. The CDR3 region has the DNA TGTGCCAGCATCGAGGGGGCGGACGCCGGGGAGCTGTTTTTT. Protein sequence: CASIEGADAGELFF.

This clonotype was seen repeatedly, ten times or more. The chain has TRBV20-1 and TRBJ2-7; TRBD2 matches 11 bases. The CDR3 has 14 amino acids. Germline CDR1 is DFQATT and CDR2 is SNEGSKA (reference sequence). The V segment lost 4 bases and the J segment 3 bases; nucleotides outside the gene matches: 5. The CDR3 region has the DNA TGCAGTGCTATGGGACTAGCGGTCGTCTACGAGCAGTACTTC. Translation: CSAMGLAVVYEQYF.

This clonotype was seen repeatedly, ten times or more. The genes are TRBV7-8 and TRBJ2-5; 15 nucleotides align to TRBD2. CDR1 and CDR2 from the germline V gene are SGHVS and FQNEAQ. With 0 bases clipped from V and 5 bases from J, the junction kept 13 bases outside the gene matches. The CDR3 sequence is 20 residues long. The CDR3 DNA follows: TGTGCCAGCAGCTTAGCAGTCCCGGGGGGGACTAGCGGGGGGCGGGAGACCCAGTACTTC. Its protein is CASSLAVPGGTSGGRETQYF.

The sample holds a few counts of this clonotype. The chain combines TRBV19 with TRBJ2-7; 12 bases align to TRBD2. Trimming cost V 5 bases and J 0 bases; bases outside gene matches: 5. The CDR3 length is 16 residues. CDR1 is LNHDA and CDR2 is SQIVND in the germline V gene (reference sequence). The CDR3 bases are TGTGCCAGTAGTCGACTAGCGGGGGCCGCCTCCTACGAGCAGTACTTC. Its translation: CASSRLAGAASYEQYF.

In this sample, this clonotype turned up many times. The gene calls are TRBV11-2 and TRBJ2-5, with D uncertain. With 1 base removed from V and 3 bases from J, the gap between germline ends came to 12 bases. In germline, CDR1 is SGHAT, CDR2 FQNNGV. The CDR3 consists of 15 residues. Here the CDR3 reads CASSLVAQDEETQYF. The CDR3 coding sequence is TGTGCCAGCAGCTTAGTAGCCCAGGATGAAGAGACCCAGTACTTC.

This clonotype was counted only a few times. The genes are TRBV30 and TRBJ2-2; D is ambiguous. This CDR3 region has 14 residues. Germline V gene lookup returns CDR1 GTSNPN and CDR2 SVGIG (reference sequence). Trimming cost V 2 bases and J 4 bases, with 11 bases left between them. The CDR3 nucleotides are TGTGCCTGGAGTTTCGGGTTGGGCACCGGGGAGCTGTTTTTT. Protein: CAWSFGLGTGELFF.

CDR3 region: CASSSGAGNIQYF. The CDR3 nucleotides are TGTGCCAGCAGTTCGGGGGCAGGAAACATTCAGTACTTC. The chain uses TRBV27 and TRBJ2-4; either TRBD1 or TRBD2 may supply D (6 bases each). The length of the CDR3 is 13 residues. Trimming stripped 4 bases from V and 6 bases from J, with 10 bases between. Germline V gene sequence: CDR1 MNHEY, CDR2 SMNVEV (reference sequence).

The chain joins TRBV28 to TRBJ1-5; D remains unclear. V was clipped by 3 bases and J by 2 bases, with 11 bases between them. From germline, CDR1 is MDHEN and CDR2 SYDVKM. This CDR3 contains 15 residues. The CDR3 region has the DNA TGTGCCAGCAGTTTGGGTTTATCTGGCAATCAGCCCCAGCATTTT. Translation: CASSLGLSGNQPQHF. The full variable domain, completed using reference TRBV28 and TRBJ1-5, is DVKVTQSSRYLVKRTGEKVFLECVQDMDHENMFWYRQDPGLGLRLIYFSYDVKMKEKGDIPEGYSVSREKKERFSLILESASTNQTSMYLCASSLGLSGNQPQHFGDGTRLSIL.

This clonotype was detected many times. J is TRBJ2-5 and V is TRBV12-3 or TRBV12-4; D is perhaps TRBD2 (5 bases). This CDR3 comprises 13 residues. V lost 8 bases, J lost 2 bases, and 12 bases lay in between. As DNA, the CDR3 is TGTGCCAGCGGGAGACAAGCACAAGAGACCCAGTACTTC. It translates to CASGRQAQETQYF.

A single count supports this clonotype. The gene calls are TRBV5-1 and TRBJ1-1; 7 bases fit TRBD1. CDR1 and CDR2 from the germline V gene are SGHRS and YFSETQ. With 6 bases clipped from V and 0 bases from J, the junction kept 8 bases outside the gene matches. The CDR3 length is 15 residues. The CDR3 bases are TGCGCCAGCAATCCAGGGGGAGCAATGAACACTGAAGCTTTCTTT. It yields the protein CASNPGGAMNTEAFF.

This clonotype occurred a few times. The chain joins TRBV30 to TRBJ2-4; D is ambiguous. This CDR3 is built from 12 residues. Trimming stripped 5 bases from V and 4 bases from J, with 9 bases between. The germline V gene encodes CDR1 GTSNPN and CDR2 SVGIG (reference sequence). For the CDR3, the DNA is TGTGCCTGGGGACCCCAGAAAAACATTCAGTACTTC. Its translation is CAWGPQKNIQYF.

The sample holds many counts of this clonotype. V usage is TRBV20-1 and J usage is TRBJ1-1, with 7 bases aligning to TRBD1. Unmatched junction bases numbered 11, after V lost 6 bases and J lost 7 bases. The CDR3 runs to 13 residues. Germline values: CDR1 DFQATT, CDR2 SNEGSKA (reference sequence). The CDR3, as DNA: TGCAGTGCCCTTAGCGGGACAGCCGATGAAGCTTTCTTT. The encoded protein is CSALSGTADEAFF.

The chain uses TRBV6-1 and TRBJ2-5; possible D gene TRBD2, 6 bases. The V gene lost 6 bases and the J gene lost 5 bases, with 22 bases spanning the gap. The germline V gene has CDR1 MNHNS and CDR2 SASEGT. This CDR3 contains 16 residues. The DNA for the CDR3 is TGTGCCAGCAGGGGAACAGACCGCGGGACGTTTGAGACCCAGTACTTC. Protein product: CASRGTDRGTFETQYF.

The chain has TRBV2 and TRBJ1-1; D might be TRBD1 (6 bases). Looked up from germline, CDR1 is SNHLY and CDR2 is FYNNEI. The CDR3 runs 14 residues. The V gene lost 7 bases and the J gene lost 0 bases, with 12 bases spanning the gap. The CDR3 loop is CASTDRPMNTEAFF. CDR3 nucleotide sequence: TGTGCCAGCACCGACAGGCCGATGAACACTGAAGCTTTCTTT.

The rearrangement links TRBV3-1 to TRBJ2-7; no clear D. Trimming left V 0 bases short and J 2 bases short, with 14 bases between. Germline-derived CDR1 and CDR2 are LGHDT and YNNKEL (reference sequence). The CDR3 sequence is 16 residues long. CDR3 loop: CASSQDGRSFPYEQYF. The CDR3 bases are TGTGCCAGCAGCCAAGACGGTAGGAGCTTCCCCTACGAGCAGTACTTC.

The chain joins TRBV28 to TRBJ1-5; a possible D gene is TRBD1 (5 bases). Trimming stripped 5 bases from V and 5 bases from J, with 10 bases between. The CDR3 consists of 13 residues. From germline, CDR1 is MDHEN and CDR2 SYDVKM. This chain's CDR3 is CASSQPQDQPQHF. For the CDR3, the DNA is TGTGCCAGCAGTCAACCACAGGATCAGCCCCAGCATTTT.

Ten or more counts support this clonotype. The chain employs TRBV28 and TRBJ1-3, with a tentative D call TRBD1 (5 bases). V was clipped by 6 bases and J by 2 bases, with 14 bases between them. There are 15 residues in the CDR3. CDR1 is MDHEN and CDR2 is SYDVKM in the germline V gene. The CDR3 spells CASSLQATAGNTIYF. In nucleotides, the CDR3 is TGTGCCAGCAGCCTACAGGCGACGGCTGGAAACACCATATATTTT.

This clonotype showed up many times. CDR3 nucleotides: TGTGCCAGCAGCTTGGGAGGGGATCTAACCGGGGAGCTGTTTTTT. This translates into CASSLGGDLTGELFF. The V call is TRBV5-6, the J call TRBJ2-2; perhaps D is TRBD1 or TRBD2 (5 bases each). The CDR3 runs to 15 residues. CDR1 SGHDT and CDR2 YYEEEE come from the germline V gene. Trimming shortened V by 0 bases and J by 5 bases, and 11 bases separated the two germline ends.

This clonotype was seen ten or more times. This chain joins TRBV6-2 or TRBV6-3 and TRBJ1-6, with a weak D call TRBD1 (5 bases). CDR1 and CDR2 (germline): MNHEY, SVGEGT. CDR3 length equals 16 residues. Trimming took 5 bases from V and 10 from J, leaving 21 bases between them. CDR3 in amino acids: CASSPLEWQGRSPLHF. DNA for the CDR3: TGTGCCAGCAGTCCACTCGAATGGCAGGGTAGATCACCCCTCCACTTT.

This clonotype has ten or more counts. The V call is TRBV28, the J call TRBJ2-7; 7 nucleotides line up with TRBD1. The V gene end was trimmed by 7 bases and the J gene end by 6 bases; junction bases not matched to a gene: 12. The CDR3 extends over 14 amino acids. In germline, CDR1 is MDHEN, CDR2 SYDVKM. The CDR3 region is CASTLTGADTEQYF. The CDR3 region has the DNA TGTGCCAGCACCTTAACAGGGGCCGACACCGAGCAGTACTTC.

In its sample, this clonotype was seen a few times. The chain links TRBV12-3 or TRBV12-4 to TRBJ2-3; D is unresolved. The V and J ends lost 1 base and 0 bases respectively, with 11 bases between them. The length of the CDR3 is 16 residues. CDR3 nucleotide sequence: TGTGCCAGCAGTTTAGTACACCAGACTAGCACAGATACGCAGTATTTT. Translating gives CASSLVHQTSTDTQYF.